One and the same sample provided the 15 T cell receptor beta chains below, sequenced in a study of blood T cell repertoires in COVID-19. The method was immunoSEQ multiplex PCR; TCRdb's version includes in-frame clones alone and lacks a portion of them. This sample has some 300,000 clones; nearly 90% occur once, and the top ten carry approximately 1.8%. The source material was peripheral blood. The receptors come from a woman aged 25 to 39 with COVID-19, enrolled during active disease.

CDR3 DNA sequence: TGCAGTGCTAGTAGCCCCGGGACAGGGTTCTCCTACGAGCAGTACTTC. Translated, it gives CSASSPGTGFSYEQYF. The J gene is TRBJ2-7, the V gene TRBV20-1; 9 nucleotides line up with TRBD1. The CDR3 loop spans 16 amino acids. Germline V gene data show CDR1 as DFQATT and CDR2 as SNEGSKA (reference sequence). The junction had 9 bases not matched to a gene; V was cut back by 3 bases and J by 0 bases.

This chain uses TRBV7-2 with TRBJ1-3; TRBD1 matches at 8 bases. Trimming cost V 1 base and J 2 bases; bases outside gene matches: 7. The V gene's germline CDR1 is SGHTA and CDR2 FQGNSA. This CDR3 is 17 amino acids long. The chain's CDR3 is CASSLGQGYIAGNTIYF. The CDR3 DNA sequence: TGTGCCAGCAGCTTAGGACAGGGGTATATAGCTGGAAACACCATATATTTT.

The chain joins TRBV6-4 to TRBJ2-2, with unresolved D. Germline lookup yields CDR1 MRHNA and CDR2 SNTAGT. Deletions cut 0 bases from V and 8 bases from J, with 10 bases between. The CDR3 spans 14 residues. The CDR3 protein is CASSDSRLSGELFF. CDR3 DNA: TGTGCCAGCAGTGACTCTCGTCTCTCTGGGGAGCTGTTTTTT.

V gene TRBV24-1 combines with J gene TRBJ1-1, with D uncertain. Trimming removed 9 bases at V and 2 bases at J, with 9 bases between. CDR1 KGHDR and CDR2 SFDVKD come from the germline V gene. CDR3 length: 12 residues. Written as DNA, the CDR3 is TGTGCCACCCGGGGATCAAACACTGAAGCTTTCTTT. It specifies CATRGSNTEAFF.

The V call is TRBV3-1 (or the pseudogene TRBV3-2), the J call TRBJ1-6; TRBD1 matches 7 bases. The J segment lost 7 bases and the V segment lost 4 bases, leaving 7 bases of the junction unmatched. The CDR3 sequence is 15 residues long. Germline loops: CDR1 LGHDT, CDR2 YNNKEL (reference sequence). The CDR3 bases are TGTGCCAGCAGCCTACGACAGGGAGACAATTCACCCCTCCACTTT. Protein sequence: CASSLRQGDNSPLHF.

V and J are TRBV14 and TRBJ2-7; 7 bases are a match to TRBD2. From germline, CDR1 is SGHDN and CDR2 FVKESK. This CDR3 comprises 15 residues. The junction had 9 bases not matched to a gene; V was cut back by 0 bases and J by 7 bases. The CDR3 DNA follows: TGTGCCAGCAGCCAAGACCAGGGAGGGTGGGCTGAGCAGTACGTC. Protein sequence: CASSQDQGGWAEQYV.

V is TRBV9 and J is TRBJ2-3; a weak D match, TRBD2 (6 bases). Trimming shortened V by 0 bases and J by 5 bases, and 7 bases separated the two germline ends. This CDR3 is built from 13 residues. Germline V gene sequence: CDR1 SGDLS, CDR2 YYNGEE. The CDR3 coding sequence is TGTGCCAGCAGCGTAGGGAGGGGAGATACGCAGTATTTT. This translates into CASSVGRGDTQYF.

The CDR3 nucleotides are TGTGCCACCAGCAGAGATCTTAGGACAGATATTTCACCCCTCCACTTT. Encoded protein: CATSRDLRTDISPLHF. The chain links TRBV15 to TRBJ1-6; a weak D match, TRBD1 (6 bases). Per the germline V gene, CDR1 is LNHNV and CDR2 is YYDKDF (reference sequence). CDR3 length: 16 residues. V was cut by 0 bases and J by 9 bases, with 15 bases left in between.

The genes are TRBV5-1 and TRBJ1-3; D not certain. The germline gives CDR1 SGHRS, CDR2 YFSETQ. This CDR3 is 15 amino acids long. The V and J ends lost 0 bases and 0 bases respectively, with 7 bases between them. CDR3 nucleotide sequence: TGCGCCAGCAGCTTGGACGGGAGCTCTGGAAACACCATATATTTT. It specifies CASSLDGSSGNTIYF. The variable domain in full, with the rest retrieved from reference TRBV5-1 and TRBJ1-3, is KAGVTQTPRYLIKTRGQQVTLSCSPISGHRSVSWYQQTPGQGLQFLFEYFSETQRNKGNFPGRFSGRQFSNSRSEMNVSTLELGDSALYLCASSLDGSSGNTIYFGEGSWLTVV.

J is TRBJ2-3 and V is TRBV24-1; 11 nucleotides align to TRBD2. CDR1 is KGHDR and CDR2 is SFDVKD in the germline V gene. J was trimmed by 0 bases and V by 4 bases; bases with no gene match: 5. The CDR3 consists of 17 residues. CDR3 loop: CATSERTSGRSTDTQYF. In DNA form, the CDR3 reads TGTGCCACCAGTGAACGGACTAGCGGGCGAAGCACAGATACGCAGTATTTT.

The chain joins TRBV7-2 to TRBJ2-5; D unclear. This CDR3 is built from 12 residues. The germline V and J ends were trimmed by 0 bases and 9 bases, with 8 bases remaining between them. Germline CDR1 is SGHTA and CDR2 is FQGNSA. The CDR3 sequence: CASSLAPGPQYF. The CDR3 DNA is TGTGCCAGCAGCTTAGCGCCCGGTCCCCAGTACTTC.

This chain joins TRBV6-5 and TRBJ2-3; no definite D call. Trimming shortened V by 6 bases and J by 2 bases, and 9 bases separated the two germline ends. CDR3 size: 13 residues. Per germline, CDR1 MNHEY and CDR2 SVGAGI. The CDR3 is CASRAEYTDTQYF. The CDR3 coding sequence is TGTGCCAGCAGGGCGGAATACACAGATACGCAGTATTTT.

With regard to this clone: Other DNA sequences in this specimen translate into the identical CDR3. J is TRBJ2-2 and V is TRBV6-5, with no clear D. V gave up 6 bases and J gave up 1 base, with 3 bases separating them. The CDR3 totals 12 residues. Per germline, CDR1 MNHEY and CDR2 SVGAGI. The CDR3 sequence: CASSRNTGELFF. The CDR3, as DNA: TGTGCCAGCAGCCGGAACACCGGGGAGCTGTTTTTT.

This chain links TRBV3-1 (or the pseudogene TRBV3-2) with TRBJ2-1, with D possibly matching TRBD2 (5 bases). Germline values: CDR1 LGHDT, CDR2 YNNKEL (reference sequence). The CDR3 consists of 14 residues. The V gene lost 0 bases and the J gene lost 8 bases, with 11 bases spanning the gap. The CDR3: CASSQELAWDEQFF. The CDR3 nucleotides read TGTGCCAGCAGCCAAGAGTTAGCGTGGGATGAGCAGTTCTTC.

This chain links TRBV11-1 with TRBJ2-1; D unclear. Trimming stripped 4 bases from V and 8 bases from J, with 18 bases between. The CDR3 runs 15 residues. Looked up from germline, CDR1 is SGHAT and CDR2 is FQDESV (reference sequence). The CDR3 region is CASSYLVGALDEQFF. In DNA, the CDR3 is TGTGCCAGCAGCTACCTCGTCGGTGCTCTCGATGAGCAGTTCTTC.